The rows below give T cell receptor beta chains drawn from one sample of a study of spatial heterogeneity in lung cancer. TCRdb reprocessed the 5' RACE reads via MiXCR and lists one record per CDR3 protein. The table lists roughly 100,000 distinct CDR3 sequences, approximately 8.6% of them singletons. The sample here was PBMCs, taken at surgery. These receptors all come from a male donor with early-stage non-small cell lung cancer. Each CDR3 is given with its conserved first and last residue. The D gene is left open where the match is weak. Rows may omit the clone size; those that give it use once, few, many or a size class.

v_gene: TRBV28
d_gene: -
j_gene: TRBJ2-7
abundance: few
CDR3aa: CASSLPVDGEQYF
CDR3nt: TGTGCCAGCAGTCTCCCGGTGGACGGCGAGCAGTACTTC

v_gene: TRBV29-1
d_gene: TRBD2
j_gene: TRBJ2-3
abundance: many
CDR3aa: CSVVGYRSGGADTQYF
CDR3nt: TGCAGCGTCGTGGGGTACCGTAGCGGGGGGGCAGATACGCAGTATTTT

v_gene: TRBV6-1
d_gene: -
j_gene: TRBJ2-3
abundance: many
CDR3aa: CASSEAGGTAGDTQYF
CDR3nt: TGTGCCAGCAGTGAAGCTGGCGGGACAGCGGGAGATACGCAGTATTTT

v_gene: TRBV28
d_gene: -
j_gene: TRBJ2-7
abundance: many
CDR3aa: CASSLYGTPSIEQYF
CDR3nt: TGTGCCAGCAGTTTATACGGGACACCGTCTATCGAGCAGTACTTC

v_gene: TRBV12-5
d_gene: TRBD2
j_gene: TRBJ2-2
abundance: -
CDR3aa: CASGTGGSNTGELFF
CDR3nt: TGTGCTAGTGGCACGGGAGGATCGAACACCGGGGAGCTGTTTTTT

v_gene: TRBV6-1
d_gene: TRBD1
j_gene: TRBJ1-5
abundance: many
CDR3aa: CASRKDRASNQPQHF
CDR3nt: TGTGCCAGCAGGAAGGACAGGGCTAGCAATCAGCCCCAGCATTTT

v_gene: TRBV14
d_gene: -
j_gene: TRBJ2-7
abundance: many
CDR3aa: CASSHSISYEQYF
CDR3nt: TGTGCCAGCAGCCATTCAATTTCCTACGAGCAGTACTTC

v_gene: TRBV30
d_gene: TRBD1
j_gene: TRBJ2-2
abundance: few
CDR3aa: CARTTGHGTGELFF
CDR3nt: TGTGCCCGCACGACAGGGCACGGCACCGGGGAGCTGTTTTTT

v_gene: TRBV10-3
d_gene: -
j_gene: TRBJ2-2
abundance: few
CDR3aa: CAISGGTPTGELFF
CDR3nt: TGTGCCATCAGTGGAGGGACTCCCACCGGGGAGCTGTTTTTT

v_gene: TRBV7-2
d_gene: TRBD1
j_gene: TRBJ1-1
abundance: -
CDR3aa: CASRNRQGIEAFF
CDR3nt: TGTGCCAGCAGGAACCGACAGGGGATTGAAGCTTTCTTT

v_gene: TRBV4-3
d_gene: -
j_gene: TRBJ1-1
abundance: few
CDR3aa: CASSLVSRETEAFF
CDR3nt: TGCGCCAGCAGCCTCGTCAGTCGGGAGACTGAAGCTTTCTTT

v_gene: TRBV7-9
d_gene: -
j_gene: TRBJ2-7
abundance: -
CDR3aa: CASSFEGGAYEQYF
CDR3nt: TGTGCCAGCAGCTTCGAAGGGGGTGCTTACGAGCAGTACTTC

v_gene: TRBV7-8
d_gene: -
j_gene: TRBJ2-5
abundance: -
CDR3aa: CASSLREAQYF
CDR3nt: TGTGCCAGCAGCTTAAGGGAGGCCCAGTACTTC

v_gene: TRBV10-3
d_gene: TRBD1
j_gene: TRBJ2-5
abundance: -
CDR3aa: CAIRGTEETQYF
CDR3nt: TGTGCCATCAGGGGGACAGAAGAGACCCAGTACTTC

v_gene: TRBV7-2
d_gene: TRBD2
j_gene: TRBJ2-1
abundance: few
CDR3aa: CASSSSGTSGYNEQFF
CDR3nt: TGTGCCAGCAGCAGCTCCGGGACTAGCGGGTACAATGAGCAGTTCTTC

v_gene: TRBV6-5
d_gene: TRBD2
j_gene: TRBJ2-1
abundance: few
CDR3aa: CASTPRRGGSYNEQFF
CDR3nt: TGTGCCAGCACCCCAAGGCGGGGGGGCTCCTACAATGAGCAGTTCTTC

v_gene: TRBV6-5
d_gene: -
j_gene: TRBJ1-1
abundance: few
CDR3aa: CASSYRGVENTEAFF
CDR3nt: TGTGCCAGCAGTTACAGGGGGGTTGAGAACACTGAAGCTTTCTTT

v_gene: TRBV2
d_gene: -
j_gene: TRBJ2-3
abundance: -
CDR3aa: CASSGGYGKGTDTQYF
CDR3nt: TGTGCCAGCAGTGGAGGGTACGGGAAAGGTACAGATACGCAGTATTTT

v_gene: TRBV29-1
d_gene: -
j_gene: TRBJ1-1
abundance: -
CDR3aa: CSVEGVQMNTEAFF
CDR3nt: TGCAGCGTTGAAGGGGTACAAATGAACACTGAAGCTTTCTTT

v_gene: TRBV7-9
d_gene: -
j_gene: TRBJ2-1
abundance: few
CDR3aa: CASSFDSYYNEQFF
CDR3nt: TGTGCCAGCAGCTTCGACAGTTACTACAATGAGCAGTTCTTC

v_gene: TRBV5-1
d_gene: TRBD2
j_gene: TRBJ2-3
abundance: -
CDR3aa: CASSFLAGTTDTQYF
CDR3nt: TGCGCCAGCAGCTTTCTAGCGGGAACTACAGATACGCAGTATTTT

v_gene: TRBV6-5
d_gene: -
j_gene: TRBJ2-6
abundance: many
CDR3aa: CASSYSRSGANVLTF
CDR3nt: TGTGCCAGCAGTTACTCCAGATCTGGGGCCAACGTCCTGACTTTC

v_gene: TRBV2
d_gene: -
j_gene: TRBJ2-3
abundance: -
CDR3aa: CASRLTSTDTQYF
CDR3nt: TGTGCCAGCCGGCTCACTAGCACAGATACGCAGTATTTT

v_gene: TRBV4-2
d_gene: -
j_gene: TRBJ1-1
abundance: few
CDR3aa: CASSQDGTGNTEAFF
CDR3nt: TGTGCCAGCAGCCAAGATGGGACGGGGAACACTGAAGCTTTCTTT

v_gene: TRBV7-9
d_gene: TRBD2
j_gene: TRBJ2-1
abundance: few
CDR3aa: CASSLIAGGAEQFF
CDR3nt: TGTGCCAGCAGCTTAATAGCGGGAGGAGCTGAGCAGTTCTTC